The 15 T cell receptor beta chains below all came from one sample that was sequenced in a study of brain T cells in children with intractable seizures. This table comes from immunoSEQ multiplex PCR, and its TCRdb copy is limited to in-frame clones, with some not included. Of 110,000 or so clones in the sample, approximately 94% were seen once. The input for sequencing was peripheral blood, taken at surgery. These receptors all stem from a boy under two years old with hemimegalencephaly and intractable seizures.

Here the CDR3 reads CSVEGTGGLNTEAFF. In DNA form, the CDR3 reads TGCAGCGTTGAAGGCACAGGGGGATTGAACACTGAAGCTTTCTTT. The chain couples TRBV29-1 to TRBJ1-1; 8 nucleotides match TRBD1. The CDR3 extends over 15 amino acids. The germline CDR1 and CDR2 sequences are SQVTM and ANQGSEA. J lost 0 bases, V lost 1 base, and 4 bases had no gene match.

DNA for the CDR3: TGTGCCAGCAGAGTCGAGGGCTTACGGACAGATACGCAGTATTTT. Amino acids: CASRVEGLRTDTQYF. The chain couples TRBV27 to TRBJ2-3, with D possibly matching TRBD2 (5 bases). This CDR3 has 15 amino acids. The germline CDR1 and CDR2 sequences are MNHEY and SMNVEV (reference sequence). The V end was cut by 6 bases, the J end by 3 bases, with 16 bases between.

The chain employs TRBV7-9 and TRBJ1-4, with D perhaps matching TRBD1 (6 bases). In germline, CDR1 is SEHNR, CDR2 FQNEAQ (reference sequence). The V end lost 6 bases, the J end lost 7 bases, and 15 bases lay between the germline ends. CDR3 length: 14 amino acids. CDR3 sequence (DNA): TGTGCCAGCAGGAGCAGGGGAGAGGGTGAAAAACTGTTTTTT. Its translation is CASRSRGEGEKLFF.

The V call is TRBV6-5, the J call TRBJ1-6; D gene ambiguous. Per germline, CDR1 MNHEY and CDR2 SVGAGI. Trimming took off 0 bases at V and 5 bases at J, with 8 bases between the two ends. The CDR3 runs 15 residues. CDR3 residues: CASSYSWQNNSPLHF. DNA of the CDR3: TGTGCCAGCAGTTACTCGTGGCAAAATAATTCACCCCTCCACTTT.

This clone showed up just once. V gene TRBV11-2 combines with J gene TRBJ2-5; unclear D gene. The CDR3 covers 12 residues. The germline gives CDR1 SGHAT, CDR2 FQNNGV. V gave up 7 bases and J gave up 0 bases, with 6 bases separating them. CDR3 sequence: CASKANQETQYF. DNA for the CDR3: TGTGCCAGCAAGGCTAACCAAGAGACCCAGTACTTC. Full variable domain (outside the CDR3, taken from reference TRBV11-2 and TRBJ2-5): EAGVAQSPRYKIIEKRQSVAFWCNPISGHATLYWYQQILGQGPKLLIQFQNNGVVDDSQLPKDRFSAERLKGVDSTLKIQPAKLEDSAVYLCASKANQETQYFGPGTRLLVL.

This chain connects TRBV6-1 to TRBJ2-2; 9 bases match TRBD1. Germline CDR1 and CDR2: MNHNS and SASEGT. The CDR3 is 16 amino acids. The V and J ends lost 7 bases and 7 bases, in that order; junction bases with no gene match: 13. The CDR3, as DNA: TGTGCCAGCAATGACAGGGGGTCATCTCATGGCGGGGAGCTGTTTTTT. The encoded protein is CASNDRGSSHGGELFF.

The V gene is TRBV6-1, the J gene TRBJ1-6; weak D call: TRBD1 (6 bases). CDR3 length: 17 residues. CDR1 is MNHNS and CDR2 is SASEGT in the germline V gene. V was clipped by 1 base and J by 10 bases, with 20 bases between them. The CDR3 loop reads CASSEGGLGQGRSPLHF. Here the CDR3 DNA reads TGTGCCAGCAGTGAAGGGGGCCTGGGCCAGGGGCGCTCACCCCTCCACTTT.

This clone was counted between two and nine times. The chain recombines TRBV5-1 with TRBJ1-5, with 9 bases lining up with TRBD1. Germline values: CDR1 SGHRS, CDR2 YFSETQ. There are 16 residues in the CDR3. The trim removed 0 bases at V and 5 bases at J, leaving 6 bases unmatched. The CDR3 DNA reads TGCGCCAGCAGCTTGGATGGGACAGGGATCTATCAGCCCCAGCATTTT. Its protein product is CASSLDGTGIYQPQHF.

The chain is built from TRBV16 and TRBJ2-3; D not certain. V lost 2 bases and J 6 bases, leaving 6 bases between the germline ends. Germline assignment: CDR1 KGHSY and CDR2 FQNENV. The CDR3 has 12 residues. The CDR3 reads CASSQIGDTQYF. The CDR3, as DNA: TGTGCCAGCAGCCAAATCGGGGATACGCAGTATTTT.

The chain has TRBV12-3 or TRBV12-4 and TRBJ1-2; D gene ambiguous. V dropped 6 bases and J dropped 2 bases, with 10 bases sitting between them. This CDR3 contains 13 residues. In DNA form, the CDR3 reads TGTGCCAGCAGCCCCGGACCCAACTATGGCTACACCTTC. Its translation is CASSPGPNYGYTF.

On this clone: This same CDR3 is encoded by further DNA sequences in the sample. The chain couples TRBV4-1 to TRBJ2-1; 10 positions match TRBD2. V gave up 3 bases and J gave up 7 bases; unmatched junction bases: 3. This CDR3 comprises 14 residues. Germline assignment: CDR1 MGHRA and CDR2 YSYEKL. The CDR3 DNA reads as TGCGCCAGCAGCCAGGGACTAGCGCGAAATGAGCAGTTCTTC. It codes for CASSQGLARNEQFF.

The chain uses TRBV6-5 and TRBJ2-1, with D uncertain. The germline V gene encodes CDR1 MNHEY and CDR2 SVGAGI. With 0 bases removed from V and 6 bases from J, the gap between germline ends came to 6 bases. The CDR3 consists of 13 residues. The CDR3 coding sequence is TGTGCCAGCAGTTACTCCAACCGCAATGAGCAGTTCTTC. It is translated as CASSYSNRNEQFF.

V is TRBV7-6 and J is TRBJ2-7; D unresolved. Trimming took 0 bases from V and 2 from J, leaving 5 bases between them. The CDR3 contains 13 residues. CDR1 and CDR2 from the germline V gene are SGHVS and FNYEAQ. The CDR3 is CASSLAETYEQYF. Here the CDR3 DNA reads TGTGCCAGCAGCTTAGCGGAGACCTACGAGCAGTACTTC.

The rearrangement joins TRBV9 to TRBJ2-7; D tentatively reads TRBD1 or TRBD2 (5 bases each). The CDR3 is 14 residues long. Germline V gene data show CDR1 as SGDLS and CDR2 as YYNGEE. Trimming stripped 0 bases from V and 6 bases from J, with 13 bases between. The CDR3 is CASSVGQGRLEQYF. CDR3 nucleotide sequence: TGTGCCAGCAGCGTAGGGCAGGGACGGCTCGAGCAGTACTTC.

The chain links TRBV28 to TRBJ1-2, with D tentatively TRBD1 (5 bases). The CDR3 consists of 13 residues. The V end was cut by 6 bases, the J end by 7 bases, with 15 bases between. Germline V gene data show CDR1 as MDHEN and CDR2 as SYDVKM. CDR3 DNA: TGTGCCAGCAGCCCGCCAGGGTTTTCTGGCTACACCTTC. As protein: CASSPPGFSGYTF.